Shown below are 3 T cell receptor beta chains from a single sample sequenced in a study of T cell responses to AZD1222 COVID-19 vaccine. Some clones are missing from TCRdb's copy, which holds only in-frame ones; the method was immunoSEQ multiplex PCR. This sample has about 140,000 clones; 75% to 95% occur once, and the top ten carry 3.4%. The material sequenced was peripheral blood, taken on day 0 of AZD1222 vaccination. These receptors originate from an adult in good health.

The genes are TRBV7-9 and TRBJ2-7; D is ambiguous. The V end was cut by 1 base, the J end by 0 bases, with 7 bases between. Germline assignment: CDR1 SEHNR and CDR2 FQNEAQ (reference sequence). This CDR3 region has 14 residues. The CDR3 loop reads CASSLGSVSYEQYF. The CDR3 DNA is TGTGCCAGCAGCTTAGGTTCGGTCTCCTACGAGCAGTACTTC.

V usage is TRBV6-5 and J usage is TRBJ1-2; D not resolved. This CDR3 is 13 amino acids long. From germline, CDR1 is MNHEY and CDR2 SVGAGI. Trimming removed 7 bases from V and 5 bases from J, with 14 bases in between. The CDR3 DNA sequence: TGTGCCAGCAAAGGAGACGGCCTTTATGGCTACACCTTC. It is translated as CASKGDGLYGYTF.

The chain links TRBV4-2 to TRBJ2-1, with 16 bases that match TRBD2. The germline CDR1 and CDR2 sequences are LGHNA and YNFKEQ. The CDR3 spans 17 residues. With 4 bases clipped from V and 10 bases from J, the junction kept 10 bases outside the gene matches. CDR3 loop: CASSRAPGLAGGREQFF. The CDR3 coding sequence is TGTGCCAGCAGCCGGGCACCGGGACTAGCGGGGGGGCGCGAGCAGTTCTTC.